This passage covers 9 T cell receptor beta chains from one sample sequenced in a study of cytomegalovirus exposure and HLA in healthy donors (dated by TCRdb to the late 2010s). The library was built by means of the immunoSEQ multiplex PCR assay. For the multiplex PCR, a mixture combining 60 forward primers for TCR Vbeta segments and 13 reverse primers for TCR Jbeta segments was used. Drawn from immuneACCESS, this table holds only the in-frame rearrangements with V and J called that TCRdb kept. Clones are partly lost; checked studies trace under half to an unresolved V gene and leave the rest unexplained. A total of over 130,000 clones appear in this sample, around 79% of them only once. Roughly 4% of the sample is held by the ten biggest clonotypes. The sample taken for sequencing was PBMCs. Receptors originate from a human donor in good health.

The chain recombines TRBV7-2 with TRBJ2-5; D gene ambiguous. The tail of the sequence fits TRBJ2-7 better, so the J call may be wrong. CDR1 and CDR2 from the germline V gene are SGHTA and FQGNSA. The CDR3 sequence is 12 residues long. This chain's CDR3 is CASSSNSYEQYF. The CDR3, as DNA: TGTGCCAGCAGCTCAAACAGCTACGAGCAGTACTTC.

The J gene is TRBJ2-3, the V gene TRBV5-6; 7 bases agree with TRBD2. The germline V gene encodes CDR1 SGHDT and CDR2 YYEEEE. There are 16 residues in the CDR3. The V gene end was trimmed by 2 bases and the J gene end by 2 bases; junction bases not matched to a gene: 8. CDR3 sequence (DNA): TGTGCCAGCAGCTTATTCCTAGCGGCAATCACAGATACGCAGTATTTT. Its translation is CASSLFLAAITDTQYF. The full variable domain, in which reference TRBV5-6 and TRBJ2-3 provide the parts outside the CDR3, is DAGVTQSPTHLIKTRGQQVTLRCSPKSGHDTVSWYQQALGQGPQFIFQYYEEEERQRGNFPDRFSGHQFPNYSSELNVNALLLGDSALYLCASSLFLAAITDTQYFGPGTRLTVL.

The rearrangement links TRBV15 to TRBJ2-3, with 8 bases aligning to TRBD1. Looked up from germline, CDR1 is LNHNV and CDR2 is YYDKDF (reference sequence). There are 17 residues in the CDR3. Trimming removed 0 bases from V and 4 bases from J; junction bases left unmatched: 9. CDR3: CATSRDRGRGSADTQYF. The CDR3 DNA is TGTGCCACCAGCAGAGACAGGGGGCGAGGTAGTGCAGATACGCAGTATTTT.

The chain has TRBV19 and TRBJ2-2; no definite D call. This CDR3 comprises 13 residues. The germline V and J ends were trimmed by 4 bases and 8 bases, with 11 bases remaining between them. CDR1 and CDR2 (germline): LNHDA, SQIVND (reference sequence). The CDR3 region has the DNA TGTGCCAGTAGTAGGTTCGTTGCGGGGGAGCTGTTTTTT. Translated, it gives CASSRFVAGELFF. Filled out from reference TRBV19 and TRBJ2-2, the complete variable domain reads DGGITQSPKYLFRKEGQNVTLSCEQNLNHDAMYWYRQDPGQGLRLIYYSQIVNDFQKGDIAEGYSVSREKKESFPLTVTSAQKNPTAFYLCASSRFVAGELFFGEGSRLTVL.

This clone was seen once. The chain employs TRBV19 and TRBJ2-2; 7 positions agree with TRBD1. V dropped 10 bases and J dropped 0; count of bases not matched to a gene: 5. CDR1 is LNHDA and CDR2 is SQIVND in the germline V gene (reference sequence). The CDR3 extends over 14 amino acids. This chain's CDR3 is CATRQGANTGELFF. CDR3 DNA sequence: TGTGCCACCAGACAGGGTGCGAACACCGGGGAGCTGTTTTTT.

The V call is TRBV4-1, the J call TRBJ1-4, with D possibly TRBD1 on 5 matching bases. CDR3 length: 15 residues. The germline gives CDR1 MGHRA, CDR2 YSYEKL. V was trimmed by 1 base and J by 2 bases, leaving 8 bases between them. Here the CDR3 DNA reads TGCGCCAGCAGCCAAGTGGGACTGACTAATGAAAAACTGTTTTTT. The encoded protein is CASSQVGLTNEKLFF.

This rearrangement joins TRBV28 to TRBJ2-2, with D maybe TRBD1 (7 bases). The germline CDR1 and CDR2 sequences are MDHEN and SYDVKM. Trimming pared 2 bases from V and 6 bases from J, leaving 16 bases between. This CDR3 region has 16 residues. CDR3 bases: TGTGCCAGCAGTTTAATGCAGGGGGGTATAGCCGGGGAGCTGTTTTTT. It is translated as CASSLMQGGIAGELFF. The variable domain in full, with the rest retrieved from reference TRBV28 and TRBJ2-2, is DVKVTQSSRYLVKRTGEKVFLECVQDMDHENMFWYRQDPGLGLRLIYFSYDVKMKEKGDIPEGYSVSREKKERFSLILESASTNQTSMYLCASSLMQGGIAGELFFGEGSRLTVL.

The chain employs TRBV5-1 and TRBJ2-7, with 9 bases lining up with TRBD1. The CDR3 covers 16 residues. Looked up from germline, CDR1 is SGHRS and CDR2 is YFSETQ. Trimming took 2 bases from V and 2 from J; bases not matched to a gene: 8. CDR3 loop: CASSFQRGQGPYEQYF. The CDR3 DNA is TGCGCCAGCAGCTTTCAGCGGGGACAGGGTCCCTACGAGCAGTACTTC. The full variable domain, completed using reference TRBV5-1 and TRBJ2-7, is KAGVTQTPRYLIKTRGQQVTLSCSPISGHRSVSWYQQTPGQGLQFLFEYFSETQRNKGNFPGRFSGRQFSNSRSEMNVSTLELGDSALYLCASSFQRGQGPYEQYFGPGTRLTVT.

CDR3 residues: CASSLLLAGGPQTQYF. In DNA, the CDR3 is TGTGCCAGCAGTTTATTACTAGCGGGAGGGCCGCAGACCCAGTACTTC. The rearrangement joins TRBV28 to TRBJ2-5, with TRBD2 identical over 13 bases. The J segment lost 6 bases and the V segment lost 1 base, leaving 5 bases of the junction unmatched. The CDR3 has 16 amino acids. Germline CDR1 MDHEN, CDR2 SYDVKM.